Below are 20 T cell receptor beta chains sequenced from a single sample in a study of T cells after yellow fever vaccination. TCRdb redid the calling of the 5' RACE reads with MiXCR, one entry per CDR3 protein. In the table there are roughly 500,000 distinct CDR3 sequences, 15% to 20% of which are singletons. The specimen comprised PBMCs, sampled 15 days after the yellow fever booster vaccination. The receptors were gathered from a man younger than 40 who received the YFV17D yellow fever vaccine.

V usage is TRBV7-2 and J usage is TRBJ1-2; the D is unclear. There are 12 residues in the CDR3. Trimming removed 3 bases from V and 8 bases from J, with 10 bases in between. Per the germline V gene, CDR1 is SGHTA and CDR2 is FQGNSA. CDR3 DNA sequence: TGTGCCAGCAGCTTCACGGAGTGGGGCTACACCTTC. It specifies CASSFTEWGYTF.

The chain couples TRBV15 to TRBJ1-5, with unresolved D. The V gene lost 0 bases and the J gene lost 4 bases, with 10 bases spanning the gap. Germline V gene lookup returns CDR1 LNHNV and CDR2 YYDKDF (reference sequence). The CDR3 extends over 15 amino acids. The CDR3 coding sequence is TGTGCCACCAGCAGAGATGGCCAGGAGAATCAGCCCCAGCATTTT. Its protein is CATSRDGQENQPQHF.

The rearrangement joins TRBV7-9 to TRBJ2-3; TRBD2 might be the D (5 bases). Trimming took off 5 bases at V and 5 bases at J, with 8 bases between the two ends. The CDR3 is 12 residues long. Germline V gene data show CDR1 as SEHNR and CDR2 as FQNEAQ (reference sequence). This CDR3 reads CASSPGVDTQYF. The CDR3 DNA sequence: TGTGCCAGCAGCCCCGGGGTAGATACGCAGTATTTT.

The rearrangement joins TRBV10-3 to TRBJ1-1, with a weak D call TRBD1 (6 bases). CDR1 ENHRY and CDR2 SYGVKD come from the germline V gene. The CDR3 is 13 amino acids. Trimming took 3 bases from V and 4 from J, leaving 9 bases between them. The CDR3 region has the DNA TGTGCCATCAGTGAAATGGGGGCCACTGAAGCTTTCTTT. Its protein product is CAISEMGATEAFF.

The V call is TRBV6-2 or TRBV6-3, the J call TRBJ2-5; 10 nucleotides align to TRBD2. With V trimmed by 2 bases and J by 3 bases, 6 bases remained unmatched. Looked up from germline, CDR1 is MNHEY and CDR2 is SVGEGT. The CDR3 contains 16 residues. The CDR3 nucleotides are TGTGCCAGCAGTTACCCAGCGGGAGGGCCGGAAGAGACCCAGTACTTC. This translates into CASSYPAGGPEETQYF.

This clonotype was seen just once. This chain links TRBV5-1 with TRBJ2-5; D not resolved. Germline lookup yields CDR1 SGHRS and CDR2 YFSETQ. The length of the CDR3 is 15 residues. V lost 0 bases to trimming and J lost 6 bases, with 15 bases between them. CDR3 DNA: TGCGCCAGCAGCTTGGAAGGTGTGAGAGTGAAGACCCAGTACTTC. It encodes CASSLEGVRVKTQYF.

The chain joins TRBV12-3 or TRBV12-4 to TRBJ1-1; D is unresolved. The V end lost 4 bases, the J end lost 5 bases, and 8 bases lay between the germline ends. The CDR3 has 12 residues. This CDR3 reads CASSSYQTEAFF. For the CDR3, the DNA is TGTGCCAGCAGTTCGTACCAGACTGAAGCTTTCTTT.

This clonotype was observed a handful of times. The genes are TRBV5-1 and TRBJ1-1; perhaps TRBD1 as D (5 bases). The germline CDR1 and CDR2 sequences are SGHRS and YFSETQ. CDR3 length: 14 amino acids. V lost 6 bases and J lost 5, with 17 bases in between. The CDR3 reads CASTAWGSGTEAFF. DNA of the CDR3: TGCGCCAGCACCGCTTGGGGGTCGGGTACTGAAGCTTTCTTT. The full variable domain, rest sourced from reference TRBV5-1 and TRBJ1-1, is KAGVTQTPRYLIKTRGQQVTLSCSPISGHRSVSWYQQTPGQGLQFLFEYFSETQRNKGNFPGRFSGRQFSNSRSEMNVSTLELGDSALYLCASTAWGSGTEAFFGQGTRLTVV.

The chain is built from TRBV7-3 and TRBJ2-1, with 7 positions matching TRBD2. The V gene end was trimmed by 4 bases and the J gene end by 5 bases; junction bases not matched to a gene: 11. Germline CDR1 and CDR2: SGHTA and FQGTGA. The CDR3 extends over 16 amino acids. CDR3: CASSSVSSGSNNEQFF. The CDR3 DNA reads as TGTGCCAGCAGCTCCGTGAGTAGCGGGTCCAACAATGAGCAGTTCTTC.

The J gene is TRBJ2-7, the V gene TRBV20-1, with D possibly TRBD1 on 5 matching bases. This CDR3 region has 13 residues. Between the trimmed V and J ends, which lost 6 bases and 2 bases, there was a span of 14 bases. CDR1 and CDR2 from the germline V gene are DFQATT and SNEGSKA (reference sequence). The CDR3 sequence is CSAKTGTPYEQYF. CDR3 in DNA: TGCAGTGCCAAAACAGGTACCCCCTACGAGCAGTACTTC.

V gene TRBV19 combines with J gene TRBJ2-2; a possible D gene is TRBD2 (6 bases). V gave up 7 bases and J gave up 6 bases, with 12 bases separating them. Germline V gene data show CDR1 as LNHDA and CDR2 as SQIVND (reference sequence). The CDR3 is made up of 13 amino acids. This chain's CDR3 is CASKSSGAGELFF. For the CDR3, the DNA is TGTGCCAGTAAGAGCTCGGGGGCCGGGGAGCTGTTTTTT.

The chain carries TRBV5-1 and TRBJ2-2; 8 nucleotides line up with TRBD2. Germline CDR1 is SGHRS and CDR2 is YFSETQ. V shed 0 bases, J shed 6 bases, and the junction held 4 bases outside the gene matches. The CDR3 sequence is 15 residues long. DNA of the CDR3: TGCGCCAGCAGCTTGGGTAGCGGGGCTGCCGGGGAGCTGTTTTTT. It specifies CASSLGSGAAGELFF. The entire variable domain, with the rest obtained from reference TRBV5-1 and TRBJ2-2, is as follows: KAGVTQTPRYLIKTRGQQVTLSCSPISGHRSVSWYQQTPGQGLQFLFEYFSETQRNKGNFPGRFSGRQFSNSRSEMNVSTLELGDSALYLCASSLGSGAAGELFFGEGSRLTVL.

This clonotype was counted between two and nine times. This chain links TRBV6-2 or TRBV6-3 with TRBJ2-1; 11 bases fit TRBD1. CDR1 and CDR2 (germline): MNHEY, SVGEGT. The CDR3 runs to 18 residues. Trimming took 6 bases from V and 7 from J; bases not matched to a gene: 17. The CDR3: CASRKSRTGTGGRNEQFF. CDR3 sequence (DNA): TGTGCCAGCAGAAAGTCCCGAACAGGGACAGGGGGACGGAATGAGCAGTTCTTC.

V gene TRBV4-3 combines with J gene TRBJ2-2, with D perhaps TRBD1 (5 bases). In germline, CDR1 is LGHNA, CDR2 YSLEER. The ends were cut back, 0 bases at V and 7 bases at J, with 9 bases in the middle. The CDR3 is 14 residues long. The CDR3 is CASSQEWGGGELFF. Written as DNA, the CDR3 is TGCGCCAGCAGCCAAGAGTGGGGCGGCGGGGAGCTGTTTTTT.

The V gene is TRBV27, the J gene TRBJ1-6, with D unresolved. The CDR3 contains 13 residues. V was shortened by 5 bases and J by 10 bases, with 12 bases between the two germline ends. Looked up from germline, CDR1 is MNHEY and CDR2 is SMNVEV (reference sequence). DNA of the CDR3: TGTGCCAGCAGTGCCGAATCGATCTCACCCCTCCACTTT. Translating it yields CASSAESISPLHF.

In its sample, this clonotype was seen a few times. V is TRBV20-1 and J is TRBJ2-5; 8 bases agree with TRBD1. Germline loops: CDR1 DFQATT, CDR2 SNEGSKA (reference sequence). The V and J ends lost 6 bases and 5 bases, in that order; junction bases with no gene match: 14. CDR3 size: 15 residues. Here the CDR3 reads CSAYNGQGIRETQYF. The CDR3 DNA follows: TGCAGTGCGTATAATGGACAGGGAATTCGGGAGACCCAGTACTTC.

The chain carries TRBV20-1 and TRBJ2-7; 9 nucleotides line up with TRBD2. The CDR3 covers 14 residues. J gave up 2 bases and V 5 bases, and 7 bases lay outside the gene matches. In germline, CDR1 is DFQATT, CDR2 SNEGSKA (reference sequence). The CDR3 nucleotides read TGCAGTGCTCCTAGACTAGCGGAAACCTACGAGCAGTACTTC. The encoded protein is CSAPRLAETYEQYF.

The chain uses TRBV4-3 and TRBJ1-5; the D is unclear. V was cut by 3 bases and J by 4 bases, with 7 bases left in between. CDR1 is LGHNA, CDR2 YSLEER, per germline. This CDR3 is built from 13 residues. CDR3 sequence reads: CASSHGENQPQHF. Here the CDR3 DNA reads TGCGCCAGCAGCCATGGAGAAAATCAGCCCCAGCATTTT.

There are a few counts of this clonotype. The chain carries TRBV12-3 or TRBV12-4 and TRBJ2-3; D gene unclear. The CDR3 is 14 residues long. Trimming shortened V by 7 bases and J by 4 bases, and 15 bases separated the two germline ends. The CDR3 sequence is CASTQYRGSDTQYF. The DNA of the CDR3 is TGTGCCAGCACCCAATACCGAGGTTCAGATACGCAGTATTTT.

This chain uses TRBV6-2 or TRBV6-3 with TRBJ2-1; D not certain. V was clipped by 10 bases and J by 5 bases, with 9 bases between them. The CDR3 consists of 11 residues. The germline V gene encodes CDR1 MNHEY and CDR2 SVGEGT. CDR3 region: CATLGNNEQFF. In DNA form, the CDR3 reads TGTGCCACCCTTGGTAACAATGAGCAGTTCTTC.